This T cell receptor (beta chain) was found in a study of blood T cells in healthy people across ages. Whole-study results and caveats: No conclusive comparison of naive versus antigen-experienced cells was possible with unsorted PBMCs.

This clonotype was seen just once. Its specificity is unknown. A second PCR, run for roughly 6 to 11 cycles, used a sample-barcoded 5' primer plus a J-beta primer mix. Samples each returned at least 2.5 million CDR3-containing paired-end reads. One entry per CDR3 protein, called by TCRdb with MiXCR from the 5' RACE reads. The table includes over 1.5 million distinct CDR3 sequences, around half detected once. The CDR3 sequence is 15 residues long. Deletions cut 0 bases from V and 7 bases from J, with 16 bases between. Germline V gene sequence: CDR1 LGHNA, CDR2 YNFKEQ. This sequence originates from a woman in her forties in good health. The chain combines TRBV4-2 with TRBJ2-7; no clear D gene. The sequenced sample was blood. In DNA form, the CDR3 reads TGTGCCAGCAGCCAAGAAGTCGGTACCTACAATGAGCAGTACTTC. Protein product: CASSQEVGTYNEQYF.